The clone carrying this TCR beta chain was observed many times. These data originate in a study of glioma-infiltrating T cells. As for the study in general: Low-grade gliomas were grade II; glioblastomas were grade IV at initial diagnosis.

The CDR3 sequence is 13 residues long. Trimming took off 2 bases at V and 5 bases at J, with 10 bases between the two ends. Per the germline V gene, CDR1 is MNHEY and CDR2 is SMNVEV (reference sequence). TCR alpha and beta CDR3 regions were amplified from RNA using iRepertoire nested multiplex PCR. TCRdb processed the multiplex PCR reads anew with MiXCR; each CDR3 protein has one entry. The sample has 400,000 or so distinct CDR3 sequences; less than 50% are singletons. The sample taken for sequencing was glioma tissue, nonneoplastic brain tissue, or PBMCs (not recorded which). This sequence was found in a human donor with low-grade glioma or glioblastoma, undergoing nonglioma brain surgery, or in good health (not recorded which). V usage is TRBV27 and J usage is TRBJ2-7; TRBD1 is a possible D gene (6 bases). The CDR3 reads CASSLTGFNEQYF. CDR3 nucleotides: TGTGCCAGCAGTTTAACAGGGTTCAACGAGCAGTACTTC.